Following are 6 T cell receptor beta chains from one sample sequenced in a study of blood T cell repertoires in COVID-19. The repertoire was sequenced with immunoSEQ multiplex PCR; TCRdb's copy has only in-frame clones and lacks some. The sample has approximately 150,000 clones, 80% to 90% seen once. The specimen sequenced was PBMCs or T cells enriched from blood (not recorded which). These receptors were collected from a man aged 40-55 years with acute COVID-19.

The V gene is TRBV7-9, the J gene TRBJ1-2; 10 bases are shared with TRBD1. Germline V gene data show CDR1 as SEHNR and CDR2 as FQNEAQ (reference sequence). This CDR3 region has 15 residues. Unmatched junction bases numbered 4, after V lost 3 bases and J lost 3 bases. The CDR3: CASSLTGGADYGYTF. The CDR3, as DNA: TGTGCCAGCAGCTTGACAGGGGGCGCGGACTATGGCTACACCTTC.

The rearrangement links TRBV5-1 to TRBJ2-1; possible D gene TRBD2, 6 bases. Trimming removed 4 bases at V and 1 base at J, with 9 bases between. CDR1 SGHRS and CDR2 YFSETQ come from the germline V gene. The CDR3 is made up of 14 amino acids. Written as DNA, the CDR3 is TGCGCCAGCAGCAGTGGAGGGTCCTACAATGAGCAGTTCTTC. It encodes CASSSGGSYNEQFF.

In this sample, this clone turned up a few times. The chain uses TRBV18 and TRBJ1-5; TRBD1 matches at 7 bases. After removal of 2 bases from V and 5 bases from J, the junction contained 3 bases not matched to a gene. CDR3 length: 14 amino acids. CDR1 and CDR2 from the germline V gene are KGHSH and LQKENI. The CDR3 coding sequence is TGTGCCAGCTCACCAAGCAGGGGGGATCAGCCCCAGCATTTT. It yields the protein CASSPSRGDQPQHF.

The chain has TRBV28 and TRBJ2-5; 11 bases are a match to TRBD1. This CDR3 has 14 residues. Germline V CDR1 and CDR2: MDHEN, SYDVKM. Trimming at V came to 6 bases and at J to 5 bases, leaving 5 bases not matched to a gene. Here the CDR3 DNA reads TGTGCCAGCAGGCGGACAGGGGGCGGCGAGACCCAGTACTTC. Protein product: CASRRTGGGETQYF. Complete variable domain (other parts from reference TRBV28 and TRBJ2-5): DVKVTQSSRYLVKRTGEKVFLECVQDMDHENMFWYRQDPGLGLRLIYFSYDVKMKEKGDIPEGYSVSREKKERFSLILESASTNQTSMYLCASRRTGGGETQYFGPGTRLLVL.

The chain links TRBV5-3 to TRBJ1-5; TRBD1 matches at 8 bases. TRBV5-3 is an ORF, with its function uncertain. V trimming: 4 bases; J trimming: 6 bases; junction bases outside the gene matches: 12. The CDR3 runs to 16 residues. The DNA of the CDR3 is TGTGCCAGAAGCCACCGGACAGGGAGAAGAGGTCAGCCCCAGCATTTT. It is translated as CARSHRTGRRGQPQHF.

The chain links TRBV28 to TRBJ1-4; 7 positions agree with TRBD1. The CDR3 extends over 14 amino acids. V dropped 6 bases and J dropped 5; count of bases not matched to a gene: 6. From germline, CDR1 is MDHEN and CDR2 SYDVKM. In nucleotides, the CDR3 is TGTGCCAGCAGCCTTCGACAGGGAAATGAAAAACTGTTTTTT. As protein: CASSLRQGNEKLFF.